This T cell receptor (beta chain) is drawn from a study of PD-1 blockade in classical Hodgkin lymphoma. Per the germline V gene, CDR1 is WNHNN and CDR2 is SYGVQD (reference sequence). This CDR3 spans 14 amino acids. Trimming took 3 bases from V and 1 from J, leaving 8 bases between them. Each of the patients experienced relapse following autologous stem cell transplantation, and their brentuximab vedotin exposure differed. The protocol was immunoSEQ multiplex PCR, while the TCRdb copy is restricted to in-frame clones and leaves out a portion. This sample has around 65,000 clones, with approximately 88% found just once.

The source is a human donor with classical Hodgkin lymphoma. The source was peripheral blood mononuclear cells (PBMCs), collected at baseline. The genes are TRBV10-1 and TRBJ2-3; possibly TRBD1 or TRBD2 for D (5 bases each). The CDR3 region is CASSDGGRTDTQYF. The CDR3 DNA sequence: TGCGCCAGCAGTGATGGGGGTCGCACAGATACGCAGTATTTT.